These 9 T cell receptor beta chains came from one sample sequenced in a study of human T cells and chemical hapten exposure. Using its own MiXCR run on the RACE reads, TCRdb lists one record per CDR3 protein. The sample yields about 90,000 distinct CDR3 sequences, 11% seen once. The time point denotes: patch test 3, about 24 weeks after DPC sensitization. Sample treatment: therapeutic diphenylcyclopropenone sensitization with weekly scalp DPC. Material: whole blood, obtained in connection with sensitization to the hapten diphenylcyclopropenone (DPC). These receptors were obtained from a woman in her twenties or thirties with alopecia areata. Some clones in this sample may be carry-over from other donors' samples.

This clonotype was counted ten times or more. In DNA form, the CDR3 reads TGTGCCAGCAGCAGACGATCCGGGACAGAAATATCGAACACTGAAGCTTTCTTT. Amino acid sequence: CASSRRSGTEISNTEAFF. V is TRBV21-1 and J is TRBJ1-1; the tabulated D call, TRBD1, remains unverified against the DNA. TRBV21-1 is noted as a pseudogene. The length of the CDR3 is 18 residues.

Remarks on this clonotype: This sequence may be a read error, since a much larger clone differs from it by one base. V and J are TRBV18 and TRBJ2-1; maybe TRBD1 (6 bases). This CDR3 has 17 residues. CDR1 KGHSH and CDR2 LQKENI come from the germline V gene. The CDR3 nucleotides read TGTGCCAGCTCACCACCTGCGATGAGTGGGGGCTACATTGAGCAGTTCTTC. Translating it yields CASSPPAMSGGYIEQFF. The full variable domain, completed using reference TRBV18 and TRBJ2-1, is NAGVMQNPRHLVRRRGQEARLRCSPMKGHSHVYWYRQLPEEGLKFMVYLQKENIIDESGMPKERFSAEFPKEGPSILRIQQVVRGDSAAYFCASSPPAMSGGYIEQFFGPGTRLTVL.

A few counts support this clonotype. The genes are TRBV24-1 and TRBJ2-2, with unresolved D. Trimming left V 3 bases short and J 1 base short, with 8 bases between. The CDR3 runs 15 residues. Germline-derived CDR1 and CDR2 are KGHDR and SFDVKD. For the CDR3, the DNA is TGTGCCACCAGTGATCTTCCGTGGAACACCGGGGAGCTGTTTTTT. This codes for CATSDLPWNTGELFF.

This clonotype has more than one count but fewer than ten. The chain employs TRBV28 and TRBJ2-1; TRBD1 aligns across 9 bases. The CDR3 totals 17 residues. Germline V lookup: CDR1 MDHEN, CDR2 SYDVKM. V trimming: 6 bases; J trimming: 5 bases; junction bases outside the gene matches: 14. The CDR3 DNA follows: TGTGCCAGCAGCACGGAGGGGACAGGGAATACCCACAATGAGCAGTTCTTC. This translates into CASSTEGTGNTHNEQFF.

This clonotype has more than one count but fewer than ten. The V and J genes are TRBV29-1 and TRBJ2-5, with D tentatively TRBD2 (5 bases). Trimming left V 5 bases short and J 5 bases short, with 6 bases between. This CDR3 is 10 amino acids long. Looked up from germline, CDR1 is SQVTM and CDR2 is ANQGSEA. In DNA form, the CDR3 reads TGCAGCGTTAGGAGGGAGACCCAGTACTTC. Its protein product is CSVRRETQYF. Combining the CDR3 with reference TRBV29-1 and TRBJ2-5 gives the whole variable domain SAVISQKPSRDICQRGTSLTIQCQVDSQVTMMFWYRQQPGQSLTLIATANQGSEATYESGFVIDKFPISRPNLTFSTLTVSNMSPEDSSIYLCSVRRETQYFGPGTRLLVL.

This clonotype was seen a few times. The chain combines TRBV2 with TRBJ2-3, with a weak D call TRBD2 (5 bases). The CDR3 runs to 14 residues. The germline V gene has CDR1 SNHLY and CDR2 FYNNEI. The V end was cut by 6 bases, the J end by 3 bases, with 13 bases between. The CDR3 DNA follows: TGTGCCAGCAGAGAACGGGGTTTTACAGATACGCAGTATTTT. Protein: CASRERGFTDTQYF.

The gene calls are TRBV10-3 and TRBJ1-1; the D is unclear. The CDR3 spans 13 residues. Trimming shortened V by 4 bases and J by 5 bases, and 11 bases separated the two germline ends. Germline V gene sequence: CDR1 ENHRY, CDR2 SYGVKD. The CDR3 DNA follows: TGTGCCATCAGTGCGAGGCTATCAACTGAAGCTTTCTTT. Translated, it gives CAISARLSTEAFF.

The table lists this clonotype with many counts. The rearrangement links TRBV12-3 or TRBV12-4 to TRBJ2-2; D is unclear. Trimming took 6 bases from V and 4 from J, leaving 15 bases between them. The CDR3 sequence is 15 residues long. The CDR3 sequence: CASSRESRVTGELFF. In DNA form, the CDR3 reads TGTGCCAGCAGCCGTGAGTCACGGGTCACCGGGGAGCTGTTTTTT.

This clonotype was recorded at least ten times. V and J are TRBV28 and TRBJ2-3, with D hard to call. The length of the CDR3 is 16 residues. Germline assignment: CDR1 MDHEN and CDR2 SYDVKM. Trimming stripped 6 bases from V and 5 bases from J, with 21 bases between. CDR3 amino acids: CASSQGYSAVGDTQYF. CDR3 in DNA: TGTGCCAGCAGCCAAGGGTACTCTGCTGTTGGAGATACGCAGTATTTT.